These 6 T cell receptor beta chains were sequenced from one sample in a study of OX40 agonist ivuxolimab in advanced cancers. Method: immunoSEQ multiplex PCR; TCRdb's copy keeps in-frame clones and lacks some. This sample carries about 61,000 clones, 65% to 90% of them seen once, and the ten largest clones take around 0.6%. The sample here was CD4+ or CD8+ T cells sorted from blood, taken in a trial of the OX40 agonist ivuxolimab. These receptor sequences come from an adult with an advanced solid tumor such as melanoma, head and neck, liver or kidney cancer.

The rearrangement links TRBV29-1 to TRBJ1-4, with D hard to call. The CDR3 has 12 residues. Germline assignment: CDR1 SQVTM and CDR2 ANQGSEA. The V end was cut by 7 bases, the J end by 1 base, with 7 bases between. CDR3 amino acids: CSAGKTNEKLFF. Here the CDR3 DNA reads TGCAGCGCGGGGAAAACTAATGAAAAACTGTTTTTT.

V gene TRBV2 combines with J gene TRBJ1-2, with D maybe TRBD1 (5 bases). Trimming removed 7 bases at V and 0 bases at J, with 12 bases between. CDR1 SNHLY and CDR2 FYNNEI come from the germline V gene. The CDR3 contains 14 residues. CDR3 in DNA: TGTGCCAGCATGGGGGACCAAGCTAACTATGGCTACACCTTC. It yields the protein CASMGDQANYGYTF.

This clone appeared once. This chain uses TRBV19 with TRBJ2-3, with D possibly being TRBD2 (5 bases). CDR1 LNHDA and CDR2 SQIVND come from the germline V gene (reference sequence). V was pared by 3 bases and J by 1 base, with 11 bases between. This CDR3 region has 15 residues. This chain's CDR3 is CASSIGRVGTDTQYF. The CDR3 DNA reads TGTGCCAGTAGTATCGGGCGGGTTGGCACAGATACGCAGTATTTT.

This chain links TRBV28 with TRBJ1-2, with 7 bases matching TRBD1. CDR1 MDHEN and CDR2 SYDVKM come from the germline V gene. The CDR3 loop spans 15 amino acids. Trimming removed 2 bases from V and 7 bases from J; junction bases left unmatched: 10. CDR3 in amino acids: CASSLPTGVEFGYTF. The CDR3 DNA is TGTGCCAGCAGTTTACCAACAGGGGTAGAATTTGGCTACACCTTC.

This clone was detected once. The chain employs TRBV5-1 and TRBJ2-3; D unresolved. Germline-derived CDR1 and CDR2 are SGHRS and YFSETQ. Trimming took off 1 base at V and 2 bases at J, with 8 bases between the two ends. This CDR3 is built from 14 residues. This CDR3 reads CASSLYEFTDTQYF. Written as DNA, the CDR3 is TGCGCCAGCAGCTTGTATGAGTTCACAGATACGCAGTATTTT.

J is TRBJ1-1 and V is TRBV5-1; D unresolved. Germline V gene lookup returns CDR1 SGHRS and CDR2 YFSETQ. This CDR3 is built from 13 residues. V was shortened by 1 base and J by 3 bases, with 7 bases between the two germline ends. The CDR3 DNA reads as TGCGCCAGCAGCTTGTACGGGGACACTGAAGCTTTCTTT. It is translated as CASSLYGDTEAFF.